The 23 T cell receptor beta chains presented below share a single source sample, sequenced in a study of T cell responses to AZD1222 COVID-19 vaccine. Using immunoSEQ multiplex PCR, the repertoire was profiled, and TCRdb retains in-frame clones only, with some absent. The table shows 150,000 to 200,000 clones, with about 91% occurring only once. The input for sequencing was peripheral blood, taken 28 days after the second AZD1222 dose. The receptor set was obtained from an adult who received the AZD1222 COVID-19 vaccine.

This clone has a handful of counts. The chain combines TRBV5-1 with TRBJ1-2, with TRBD1 as a possible D gene (5 bases). The length of the CDR3 is 13 residues. CDR1 and CDR2 (germline): SGHRS, YFSETQ. Trimming took 4 bases from V and 4 from J, leaving 11 bases between them. This CDR3 reads CASSPQGIYGYTF. The CDR3 coding sequence is TGCGCCAGCAGCCCGCAGGGAATCTATGGCTACACCTTC.

The chain carries TRBV7-9 and TRBJ1-1, with D unclear. Between the trimmed V and J ends, which lost 9 bases and 1 base, there was a span of 15 bases. Germline V gives CDR1 SEHNR, CDR2 FQNEAQ (reference sequence). This CDR3 spans 14 amino acids. As DNA, the CDR3 is TGTGCCAGTCGTCCACACATAGCGAACACTGAAGCTTTCTTT. Translated, it gives CASRPHIANTEAFF.

In its sample, this clone was seen once. The chain is built from TRBV5-1 and TRBJ2-2; D gene unclear. Germline CDR1 SGHRS, CDR2 YFSETQ. There are 15 residues in the CDR3. V gave up 1 base and J gave up 0 bases, with 7 bases separating them. The CDR3 loop reads CASSLLDANTGELFF. DNA for the CDR3: TGCGCCAGCAGCTTGTTAGATGCGAACACCGGGGAGCTGTTTTTT.

V and J are TRBV6-1 and TRBJ1-5; D is unresolved. The CDR3 contains 17 residues. With 2 bases removed from V and 0 bases from J, the gap between germline ends came to 14 bases. In germline, CDR1 is MNHNS, CDR2 SASEGT. As DNA, the CDR3 is TGTGCCAGCAGTGAACGCGGGCAGATTTATAGCAATCAGCCCCAGCATTTT. Translated: CASSERGQIYSNQPQHF.

This clone was counted a few times. V is TRBV25-1 and J is TRBJ2-7, with a weak D call TRBD1 (5 bases). In germline, CDR1 is MGHDK, CDR2 SYGVNS. This CDR3 contains 11 residues. Trimming shortened V by 7 bases and J by 2 bases, and 6 bases separated the two germline ends. DNA of the CDR3: TGTGCCAGCAAGGGGACCTACGAGCAGTACTTC. Residues: CASKGTYEQYF.

The genes are TRBV2 and TRBJ2-7; TRBD1 is a possible D gene (5 bases). The CDR3 runs to 15 residues. V was shortened by 2 bases and J by 2 bases, with 13 bases between the two germline ends. Germline V CDR1 and CDR2: SNHLY, FYNNEI. The CDR3 protein is CASSERGRSTYEQYF. The CDR3 DNA reads as TGTGCCAGCAGTGAAAGGGGCAGATCAACCTACGAGCAGTACTTC.

This clone was found once. The same CDR3 is also encoded by other DNA sequences in this sample. The chain couples TRBV5-1 to TRBJ2-1; 15 nucleotides agree with TRBD2. This CDR3 has 15 residues. Germline-derived CDR1 and CDR2 are SGHRS and YFSETQ. The V and J ends lost 4 bases and 6 bases, in that order; junction bases with no gene match: 2. CDR3 sequence reads: CASSAGLAGGNEQFF. The CDR3 nucleotides are TGCGCCAGCAGCGCGGGACTAGCGGGGGGCAATGAGCAGTTCTTC.

V is TRBV2 and J is TRBJ2-7; tentatively, D is TRBD1 or TRBD2 (5 bases each). The CDR3 consists of 15 residues. Germline CDR1 reads SNHLY; CDR2 reads FYNNEI. Trimming cost V 5 bases and J 4 bases, with 18 bases left between them. The CDR3 protein is CASSRFRDPKYEQYF. CDR3 nucleotides: TGTGCCAGCAGTCGTTTCAGGGACCCAAAGTACGAGCAGTACTTC.

CDR3 protein: CASSPRLSGGGRDNEQFF. Written as DNA, the CDR3 is TGTGCCAGCAGCCCGCGATTATCAGGGGGCGGGAGGGACAATGAGCAGTTCTTC. The rearrangement joins TRBV7-3 to TRBJ2-1, with TRBD2 as a possible D gene (9 bases). Germline CDR1 SGHTA, CDR2 FQGTGA. The CDR3 has 18 residues. Trimming stripped 5 bases from V and 5 bases from J, with 25 bases between. Using reference TRBV7-3 and TRBJ2-1 for the parts outside the CDR3, the full variable domain is GAGVSQTPSNKVTEKGKYVELRCDPISGHTALYWYRQSLGQGPEFLIYFQGTGAADDSGLPNDRFFAVRPEGSVSTLKIQRTERGDSAVYLCASSPRLSGGGRDNEQFFGPGTRLTVL.

J is TRBJ1-2 and V is TRBV10-3, with D unclear. This CDR3 spans 12 amino acids. Germline V gene sequence: CDR1 ENHRY, CDR2 SYGVKD. V was cut by 4 bases and J by 2 bases, with 5 bases left in between. CDR3 nucleotides: TGTGCCATCAGTGGTAACAACTATGGCTACACCTTC. It encodes CAISGNNYGYTF.

This clone was detected only once. The chain has TRBV19 and TRBJ2-4, with D possibly called TRBD1 or TRBD2 (5 bases each). Trimming left V 4 bases short and J 9 bases short, with 10 bases between. CDR3 length: 12 residues. Germline CDR1 and CDR2: LNHDA and SQIVND (reference sequence). As DNA, the CDR3 is TGTGCCAGTAGTACGGCAGGGACCATTCAGTACTTC. Its protein product is CASSTAGTIQYF.

This clone was observed a handful of times. The V call is TRBV28, the J call TRBJ1-5, with D possibly being TRBD1 (6 bases). This CDR3 has 16 amino acids. V was trimmed by 0 bases and J by 1 base, leaving 10 bases between them. Looked up from germline, CDR1 is MDHEN and CDR2 is SYDVKM. CDR3 protein: CASSLWQGMSNQPQHF. The CDR3 coding sequence is TGTGCCAGCAGTTTATGGCAGGGGATGAGCAATCAGCCCCAGCATTTT.

The genes are TRBV11-2 and TRBJ2-1, with a possible D match to TRBD2 (5 bases). CDR3 length: 12 amino acids. From germline, CDR1 is SGHAT and CDR2 FQNNGV. V was pared by 4 bases and J by 10 bases, with 11 bases between. This chain's CDR3 is CASSWARREQFF. The CDR3 region has the DNA TGTGCCAGCAGCTGGGCTAGGAGGGAGCAGTTCTTC.

The V call is TRBV7-9, the J call TRBJ2-5; 8 bases agree with TRBD2. The J segment lost 5 bases and the V segment lost 4 bases, leaving 21 bases of the junction unmatched. In germline, CDR1 is SEHNR, CDR2 FQNEAQ (reference sequence). The CDR3 runs 19 residues. The CDR3 here is CASSSYWGGGLEVIETQYF. In DNA, the CDR3 is TGTGCCAGCAGCTCCTATTGGGGCGGGGGGCTCGAAGTCATCGAGACCCAGTACTTC.

The chain uses TRBV2 and TRBJ1-6; perhaps TRBD1 as D (6 bases). Germline lookup yields CDR1 SNHLY and CDR2 FYNNEI. This CDR3 contains 16 residues. V lost 8 bases, J lost 7 bases, and 21 bases lay in between. CDR3 DNA sequence: TGTGCCAGCGCCTCGGGGGCGCGCGTTTGGAATTCACCCCTCCACTTT. Amino acids: CASASGARVWNSPLHF.

The gene calls are TRBV19 and TRBJ1-5; D perhaps matches TRBD1 (5 bases). The germline V gene has CDR1 LNHDA and CDR2 SQIVND (reference sequence). The ends were cut back, 7 bases at V and 2 bases at J, with 15 bases in the middle. This CDR3 has 15 residues. CDR3 loop: CASISGFSGNQPQHF. CDR3 in DNA: TGTGCCAGTATTTCAGGGTTTAGCGGCAATCAGCCCCAGCATTTT.

V usage is TRBV6-2 or TRBV6-3 and J usage is TRBJ2-7, with D perhaps TRBD1 (6 bases). This CDR3 has 17 amino acids. Germline CDR1 reads MNHEY; CDR2 reads SVGEGT. V was shortened by 2 bases and J by 7 bases, with 24 bases between the two germline ends. CDR3 bases: TGTGCCAGCAGTTACCCGCTGGCAGGGGACGGTTCTGAAGAGCAGTACTTC. Translated, it gives CASSYPLAGDGSEEQYF.

This chain's CDR3 is CASSLARQGGGYTF. DNA of the CDR3: TGTGCCAGCAGCTTAGCGCGACAGGGAGGCGGCTACACCTTC. This chain joins TRBV7-2 and TRBJ1-2, with 7 bases matching TRBD1. There are 14 residues in the CDR3. Germline CDR1 reads SGHTA; CDR2 reads FQGNSA. Germline trimming cut 0 bases from V and 8 bases from J; bases unmatched to any gene: 6.

The chain is built from TRBV5-1 and TRBJ2-2; possibly TRBD1 for D (7 bases). The CDR3 runs to 17 residues. The germline V gene has CDR1 SGHRS and CDR2 YFSETQ. The V end lost 0 bases, the J end lost 3 bases, and 15 bases lay between the germline ends. CDR3 loop: CASSLEEARGDTGELFF. CDR3 DNA sequence: TGCGCCAGCAGCTTGGAAGAGGCCAGGGGGGACACCGGGGAGCTGTTTTTT.

J is TRBJ1-1 and V is TRBV24-1, with no clear D. The CDR3 has 13 residues. With 4 bases removed from V and 6 bases from J, the gap between germline ends came to 11 bases. Germline CDR1 and CDR2: KGHDR and SFDVKD. The CDR3 DNA sequence: TGTGCCACCAGTGAACAGAGAATCCCTGAAGCTTTCTTT. Its protein product is CATSEQRIPEAFF.

The chain carries TRBV4-2 and TRBJ1-1; TRBD1 aligns across 7 bases. This CDR3 has 16 residues. The V and J ends lost 3 bases and 0 bases, in that order; junction bases with no gene match: 7. Germline CDR1 is LGHNA and CDR2 is YNFKEQ. CDR3 sequence: CASSQPTGAMNTEAFF. DNA of the CDR3: TGTGCCAGCAGCCAGCCCACAGGGGCGATGAACACTGAAGCTTTCTTT.

This clone was seen only once. This chain joins TRBV10-1 and TRBJ1-2; D unclear. Trimming removed 0 bases at V and 8 bases at J, with 10 bases between. The CDR3 contains 13 residues. Germline V CDR1 and CDR2: WNHNN, SYGVQD (reference sequence). In DNA, the CDR3 is TGCGCCAGCAGTGAGTCTGGGCTGGCAGGCTACACCTTC. It is translated as CASSESGLAGYTF.

This chain joins TRBV19 and TRBJ1-3; D might be TRBD1 (5 bases). Germline V CDR1 and CDR2: LNHDA, SQIVND (reference sequence). The CDR3 has 14 amino acids. Trimming cost V 9 bases and J 0 bases, with 12 bases left between them. Written as DNA, the CDR3 is TGTGCCAGAAAAGACAGACACTCTGGAAACACCATATATTTT. Translated, it gives CARKDRHSGNTIYF.